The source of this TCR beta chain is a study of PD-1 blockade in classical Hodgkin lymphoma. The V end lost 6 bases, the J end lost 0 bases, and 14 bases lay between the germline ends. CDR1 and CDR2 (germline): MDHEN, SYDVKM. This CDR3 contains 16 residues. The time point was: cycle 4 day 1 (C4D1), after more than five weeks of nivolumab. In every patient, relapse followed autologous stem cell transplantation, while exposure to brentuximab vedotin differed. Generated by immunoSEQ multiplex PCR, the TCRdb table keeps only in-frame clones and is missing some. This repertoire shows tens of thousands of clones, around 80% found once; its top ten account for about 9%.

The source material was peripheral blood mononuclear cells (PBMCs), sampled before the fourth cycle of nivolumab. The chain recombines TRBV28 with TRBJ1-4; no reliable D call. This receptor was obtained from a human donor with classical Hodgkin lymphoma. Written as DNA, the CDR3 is TGTGCCAGCAGCTTACGGTCAGGCACAACTAATGAAAAACTGTTTTTT. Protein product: CASSLRSGTTNEKLFF.